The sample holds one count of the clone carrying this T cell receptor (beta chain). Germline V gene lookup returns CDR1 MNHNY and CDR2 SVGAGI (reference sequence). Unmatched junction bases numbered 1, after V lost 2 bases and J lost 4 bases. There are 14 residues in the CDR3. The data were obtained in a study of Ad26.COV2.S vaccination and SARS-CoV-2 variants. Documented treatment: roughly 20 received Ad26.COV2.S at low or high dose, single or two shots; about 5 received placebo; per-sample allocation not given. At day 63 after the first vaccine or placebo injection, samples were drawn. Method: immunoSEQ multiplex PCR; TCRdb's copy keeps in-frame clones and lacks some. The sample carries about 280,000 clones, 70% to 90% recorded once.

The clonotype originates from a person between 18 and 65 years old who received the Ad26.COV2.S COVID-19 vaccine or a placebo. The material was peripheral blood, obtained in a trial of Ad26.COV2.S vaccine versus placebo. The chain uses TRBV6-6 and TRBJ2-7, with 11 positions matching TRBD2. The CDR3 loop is CASSYVAGGYEQYF. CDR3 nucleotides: TGTGCCAGCAGTTACGTAGCGGGAGGGTACGAGCAGTACTTC.